The entry that follows covers one T cell receptor (beta chain) sequence. The data derive from a study of T cell responses to AZD1222 COVID-19 vaccine. Per the germline V gene, CDR1 is MNHEY and CDR2 is SVGEGT. Trimming pared 0 bases from V and 3 bases from J, leaving 9 bases between. The CDR3 is 15 residues long. Measured with immunoSEQ multiplex PCR; TCRdb has only the in-frame clones, and not every one. The sample lists 100,000 to 150,000 clones, 75% to 90% occurring once. This receptor was obtained from an adult in good health. The chain recombines TRBV6-2 or TRBV6-3 with TRBJ1-5; D is unresolved. This specimen consisted of peripheral blood, obtained on day 0 of AZD1222 vaccination. CDR3 in DNA: TGTGCCAGCAGTTACTCGAGAGCGTACAATCAGCCCCAGCATTTT. The encoded protein is CASSYSRAYNQPQHF.